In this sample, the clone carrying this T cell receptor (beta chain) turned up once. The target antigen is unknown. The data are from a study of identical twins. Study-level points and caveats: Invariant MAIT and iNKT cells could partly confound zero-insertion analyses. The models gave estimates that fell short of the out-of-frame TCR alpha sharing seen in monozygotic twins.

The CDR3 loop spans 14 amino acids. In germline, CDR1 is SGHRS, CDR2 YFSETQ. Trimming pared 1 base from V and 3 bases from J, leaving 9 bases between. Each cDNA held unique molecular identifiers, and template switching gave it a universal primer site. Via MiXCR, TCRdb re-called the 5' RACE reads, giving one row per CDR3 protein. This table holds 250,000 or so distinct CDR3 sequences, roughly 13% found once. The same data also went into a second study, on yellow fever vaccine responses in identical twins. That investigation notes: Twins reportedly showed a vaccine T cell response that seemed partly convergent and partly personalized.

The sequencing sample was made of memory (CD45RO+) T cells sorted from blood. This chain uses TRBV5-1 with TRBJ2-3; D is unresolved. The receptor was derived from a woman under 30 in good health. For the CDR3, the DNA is TGCGCCAGCAGCTTGACTCTAACTACAGATACGCAGTATTTT. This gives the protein CASSLTLTTDTQYF.